Sequencing of this TCR beta chain was carried out in a study of CD8 T cells in Susac syndrome. CD8+ and CD4+ T cells from blood underwent TCR beta sequencing. Negative magnetic isolation gave CD8+ and CD4+ cells; FACS enriched CD8+ TEMRA. Random hexamers were used to reverse transcribe 0.5 to 1 ug of RNA. In TCRdb, the immunoSEQ multiplex PCR reads were re-called with MiXCR into one record per CDR3 protein. The data contain 150,000 to 200,000 distinct CDR3 sequences, around 95% of them singletons. The source material was CD4+ T cells from PBMCs. The TCR was taken from a human donor in good health.

CDR3 DNA: TGTGCCAGCACCGATCCAACTCCGACAGGCGGACACTATAGGTCCTACGAGCAGTACTTC. It encodes CASTDPTPTGGHYRSYEQYF. The chain links TRBV3-1 to TRBJ2-7, with D maybe TRBD1 (6 bases). V lost 7 bases and J 1 base, leaving 32 bases between the germline ends. CDR1 LGHDT and CDR2 YNNKEL come from the germline V gene (reference sequence). The CDR3 is 20 amino acids.